This TCR beta chain was recorded in a study of blood T cell repertoires in COVID-19. The sample holds one count of this clone. Original analysis: Reference gene primer amplification gave estimated nucleated cell counts. Sequencing used immunoSEQ multiplex PCR; TCRdb keeps in-frame clones, though not all of them. V, J and clone size are those of that table, while D and trimming were read from the DNA. Here the sample spans approximately 76,000 clones, around nine tenths being singletons. The sequenced sample was peripheral blood. This TCR was recovered from a woman aged 55-70 years with acute or convalescent COVID-19.

CDR3: CASSYSSVYNEQFF. CDR3 sequence (DNA): TGTGCCAGCAGTTACTCGTCCGTCTACAATGAGCAGTTCTTC. The gene calls are TRBV6-2 or TRBV6-3 and TRBJ2-1; D uncertain. V dropped 0 bases and J dropped 3 bases, with 6 bases sitting between them. CDR3 length: 14 residues. Germline-derived CDR1 and CDR2 are MNHEY and SVGEGT.